The source of this T cell receptor beta chain is a study of T cell repertoires in cytomegalovirus infection. Study-level information: CMV epitopes used comprised recently identified HLA-C-restricted ones and well-studied HLA-B-restricted ones. Shared public TCR beta signatures pointed to both CMV infection and a matching HLA type.

About this clonotype: Its antigen is not known.

Whole-study results and caveats: HLA-C-restricted CMV-specific TCR beta clonotypes were dominant in the ex vivo response. Pooled public TCR beta family frequency picked out CMV carriers with the relevant HLA.

The CDR3 is made up of 16 amino acids. The J segment lost 6 bases and the V segment lost 1 base, leaving 10 bases of the junction unmatched. From germline, CDR1 is SGHVS and CDR2 FQNEAQ. Using its own MiXCR run on the reads, TCRdb lists one record per CDR3 protein. The table includes hundreds of thousands of distinct CDR3 sequences, approximately 32% detected once. The sequence came from a human donor in good health (CMV status not recorded). Some clones in this sample may be carry-over from other donors' samples. Sequences were derived from cultured CD8+ T cells from PBMCs, sampled from culture after CMV antigen stimulation. The chain links TRBV7-8 to TRBJ1-1; 8 bases fit TRBD1. The CDR3 loop is CASSLGFTGGKAEAFF. The DNA of the CDR3 is TGTGCCAGCAGCTTAGGATTCACAGGGGGAAAGGCTGAAGCTTTCTTT.